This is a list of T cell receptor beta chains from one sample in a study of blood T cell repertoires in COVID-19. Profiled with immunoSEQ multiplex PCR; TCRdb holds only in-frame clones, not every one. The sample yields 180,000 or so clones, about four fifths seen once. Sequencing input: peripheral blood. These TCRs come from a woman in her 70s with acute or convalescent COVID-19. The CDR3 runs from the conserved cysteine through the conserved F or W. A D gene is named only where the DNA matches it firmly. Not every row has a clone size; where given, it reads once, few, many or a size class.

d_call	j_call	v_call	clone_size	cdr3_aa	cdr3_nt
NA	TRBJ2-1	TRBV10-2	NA	CASSESSNEQFF	TGCGCCAGCAGTGAGTCCTCCAATGAGCAGTTCTTC
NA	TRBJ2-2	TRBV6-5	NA	CASSPALGNTGELFF	TGTGCCAGCAGTCCTGCATTGGGCAACACCGGGGAGCTGTTTTTT
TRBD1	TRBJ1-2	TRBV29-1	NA	CSVTGGIEAGYTF	TGCAGCGTGACAGGGGGCATAGAGGCTGGCTACACCTTC
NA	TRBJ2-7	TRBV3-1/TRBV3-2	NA	CASSQASPWFLSTNHSYEQYF	TGTGCCAGCAGCCAAGCGTCCCCCTGGTTCCTCTCGACAAACCACTCCTACGAGCAGTACTTC
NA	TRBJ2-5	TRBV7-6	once	CASSSNSGRQQETQYF	TGTGCCAGCAGCTCCAATAGTGGGAGGCAACAAGAGACCCAGTACTTC
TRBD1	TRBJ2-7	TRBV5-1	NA	CASSSTGFLYEQYF	TGCGCCAGCAGCTCGACAGGGTTTCTGTACGAGCAGTACTTC
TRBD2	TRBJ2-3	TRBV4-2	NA	CASSQDGTGGGADTQYF	TGTGCCAGCAGCCAAGATGGAACGGGGGGTGGGGCAGATACGCAGTATTTT
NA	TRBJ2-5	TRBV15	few	CATSREGRVGTQYF	TGTGCCACCAGCAGAGAGGGCAGGGTCGGGACCCAGTACTTC
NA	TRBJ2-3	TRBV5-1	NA	CASSLDGGSTDTQYF	TGCGCCAGCAGCTTGGACGGAGGGAGCACAGATACGCAGTATTTT
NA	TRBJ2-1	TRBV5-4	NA	CASSWGPEGYNEQFF	TGTGCCAGCAGCTGGGGACCGGAGGGATACAATGAGCAGTTCTTC
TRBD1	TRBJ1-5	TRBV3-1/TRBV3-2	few	CASSDRDGLTPGQPQHF	TGTGCCAGCAGCGACAGGGATGGGCTCACCCCTGGGCAGCCCCAGCATTTT
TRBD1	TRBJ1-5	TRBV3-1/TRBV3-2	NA	CASSQGLLGTGTDQPQHF	TGTGCCAGCAGCCAAGGACTTCTAGGGACAGGGACCGATCAGCCCCAGCATTTT
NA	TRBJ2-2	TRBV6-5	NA	CASRPPHRRAQGLFF	TGTGCCAGCAGACCCCCCCATAGGAGGGCCCAGGGGCTGTTTTTT
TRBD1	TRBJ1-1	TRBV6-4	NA	CASSADRMNTEAFF	TGTGCCAGCAGTGCGGACAGGATGAACACTGAAGCTTTCTTT
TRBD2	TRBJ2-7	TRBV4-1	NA	CASSQQAGGPNEQYF	TGCGCCAGCAGCCAACAAGCGGGAGGCCCCAACGAGCAGTACTTC
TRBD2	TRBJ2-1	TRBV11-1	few	CASSLQVGGAYNEQFF	TGTGCCAGCAGCTTACAGGTCGGGGGGGCCTACAATGAGCAGTTCTTC
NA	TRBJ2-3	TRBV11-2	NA	CASSPPLLDTQYF	TGTGCCAGCAGCCCCCCTTTATTAGATACGCAGTATTTT
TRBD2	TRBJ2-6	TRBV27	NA	CASSLLQGGISGANVLTF	TGTGCCAGCAGTTTACTGCAGGGAGGGATCTCTGGGGCCAACGTCCTGACTTTC
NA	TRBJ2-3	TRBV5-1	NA	CASSLLTGTDTQYF	TGCGCCAGCAGCTTGTTGACTGGCACAGATACGCAGTATTTT
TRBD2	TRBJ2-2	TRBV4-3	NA	CASSQATSGGAGELFF	TGCGCCAGCAGCCAAGCCACTAGCGGGGGAGCCGGGGAGCTGTTTTTT
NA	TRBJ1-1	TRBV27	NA	CASSLYGGRGTEAFF	TGTGCCAGCAGTTTATACGGGGGGCGGGGTACTGAAGCTTTCTTT
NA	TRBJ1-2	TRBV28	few	CASSLLAKAGYGYTF	TGTGCCAGCAGTTTATTGGCTAAGGCAGGCTATGGCTACACCTTC
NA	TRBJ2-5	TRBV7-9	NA	CASSPGTFETQYF	TGTGCCAGCAGCCCCGGGACATTCGAGACCCAGTACTTC
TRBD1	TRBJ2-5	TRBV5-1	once	CASSPRGTGGGETQYF	TGCGCCAGCAGCCCTCGAGGGACAGGGGGTGGTGAGACCCAGTACTTC
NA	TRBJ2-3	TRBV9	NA	CASSTRMGSSTDTQYF	TGTGCCAGCAGCACTAGGATGGGGTCTAGCACAGATACGCAGTATTTT
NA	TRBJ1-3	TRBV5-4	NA	CASSPDRGNSGNTIYF	TGTGCCAGCAGCCCAGACCGCGGCAACTCTGGAAACACCATATATTTT
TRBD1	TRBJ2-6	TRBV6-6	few	CASSWTGSGANVLTF	TGTGCCAGCAGCTGGACAGGGTCTGGGGCCAACGTCCTGACTTTC